This is a list of T cell receptor beta chains from one sample in a study of vaccination effects on CD4 cells after COVID-19. Assay used: immunoSEQ multiplex PCR; TCRdb lists only in-frame clones, some missing. The table includes 60,000 to 85,000 clones, around two thirds detected once. These TCRs' antigens remain unknown. The sequencing used CD4+ T cells from PBMCs cultured with HCoV-229E spike peptides, collected after COVID-19 vaccination. The receptors derive from a human donor who received a COVID-19 vaccine. The CDR3 runs from the conserved cysteine through the conserved F or W. Each record gives: J gene, V gene, clone size, D gene, CDR3 protein, CDR3 DNA. D genes are given only for firm matches. Clone size is shown for a subset of rows, as once, few, many or a class of expanded clone.

TRBJ2-3 TRBV3-1/TRBV3-2 - TRBD2 CASSPGTSVGDTQYF TGTGCCAGCAGCCCCGGGACTAGCGTCGGAGATACGCAGTATTTT
TRBJ2-6 TRBV19 - TRBD2 CASSIEGGLLSGANVLTF TGTGCCAGTAGTATAGAGGGGGGACTACTGTCTGGGGCCAACGTCCTGACTTTC
TRBJ1-3 TRBV10-1 - - CASSGTAGNTIYF TGCGCCAGCAGTGGGACAGCTGGAAACACCATATATTTT
TRBJ1-4 TRBV4-1 - - CASSRPDLGVEKLFF TGCGCCAGCAGCCGGCCCGACCTGGGGGTTGAAAAACTGTTTTTT
TRBJ2-4 TRBV21-1 few - CASSSRLGTSGGAKNIQYF TGTGCCAGCAGCAGTCGACTAGGGACTAGCGGGGGGGCCAAAAACATTCAGTACTTC
TRBJ1-2 TRBV28 - - CASRGFGPSLYGYTF TGTGCCAGCAGGGGCTTTGGCCCCAGCCTCTATGGCTACACCTTC
TRBJ1-1 TRBV7-9 - TRBD1 CASSTWDRQNTEAFF TGTGCCAGCAGCACGTGGGACAGGCAGAACACTGAAGCTTTCTTT
TRBJ2-3 TRBV5-1 - - CASSLDRQGTDTQYF TGCGCCAGCAGCTTGGATCGACAGGGCACAGATACGCAGTATTTT
TRBJ2-2 TRBV18 - - CASSRQGVNTGELFF TGTGCCAGCTCACGTCAGGGAGTGAACACCGGGGAGCTGTTTTTT
TRBJ1-1 TRBV19 - - CASTRYHMNTEAFF TGTGCCAGTACCCGGTACCACATGAACACTGAAGCTTTCTTT
TRBJ1-1 TRBV6-5 - - CASSYSRGLMNTEAFF TGTGCCAGCAGTTACTCCCGAGGCCTCATGAACACTGAAGCTTTCTTT
TRBJ2-5 TRBV4-1 - TRBD2 CASSYGLAGAQETQYF TGCGCCAGCAGCTATGGACTAGCGGGGGCCCAAGAGACCCAGTACTTC
TRBJ1-5 TRBV6-6 few - CASSYFRVNSNQPQHF TGTGCCAGCAGTTACTTCAGGGTGAATAGCAATCAGCCCCAGCATTTT
TRBJ2-1 TRBV10-3 - - CAISEGGSYNEQFF TGTGCCATCAGCGAGGGGGGGTCCTACAATGAGCAGTTCTTC
TRBJ1-3 TRBV5-4 once TRBD1 CASSLGGQGAIGNTIYF TGTGCCAGCAGCTTGGGGGGACAGGGGGCTATTGGAAACACCATATATTTT
TRBJ2-3 TRBV19 - TRBD2 CASSLGLAGSTDTQYF TGTGCCAGTAGTTTGGGACTAGCGGGGAGCACAGATACGCAGTATTTT
TRBJ1-2 TRBV5-4 - - CASSLGSGQGYGYTF TGTGCCAGCAGCTTGGGGTCAGGGCAGGGGTACGGCTACACCTTC
TRBJ1-1 TRBV6-5 - TRBD1 CASSGTVYNTEAFF TGTGCCAGCAGCGGGACAGTCTACAACACTGAAGCTTTCTTT
TRBJ2-2 TRBV5-1 - TRBD2 CASSFSGGLNTGELFF TGCGCCAGCAGCTTTTCGGGGGGTCTGAACACCGGGGAGCTGTTTTTT
TRBJ2-3 TRBV24-1 - TRBD1 CATSDPRTGDRGSTDTQYF TGTGCCACCAGTGATCCTCGGACAGGGGACCGTGGAAGCACAGATACGCAGTATTTT
TRBJ2-3 TRBV5-1 - - CASSYPTDTQYF TGCGCCAGCAGCTACCCCACAGATACGCAGTATTTT
TRBJ1-3 TRBV5-6 - - CASSLAWQGNGNTIYF TGTGCCAGCAGCTTGGCGTGGCAGGGAAATGGAAACACCATATATTTT
TRBJ1-3 TRBV18 - - CASSPGAGDGGTIYF TGTGCCAGCTCACCAGGTGCTGGGGACGGCGGCACCATATATTTT
TRBJ2-5 TRBV7-2 few TRBD2 CASSLMSGGGVGTQYF TGTGCCAGCAGCTTAATGAGCGGGGGGGGAGTAGGGACCCAGTACTTC
TRBJ1-2 TRBV29-1 once TRBD1 CSSRDRPKGGYTF TGCAGCTCCCGGGACAGGCCTAAGGGGGGCTACACCTTC
TRBJ2-1 TRBV6-5 - TRBD2 CASGQIAGDNEQFF TGTGCCAGCGGACAAATAGCGGGGGACAATGAGCAGTTCTTC
TRBJ2-2 TRBV5-4 - TRBD1 CASSLADRGLGTGELFF TGTGCCAGCAGCCTGGCGGACAGGGGGCTGGGCACCGGGGAGCTGTTTTTT
TRBJ2-5 TRBV4-2 - - CASSQGTARGPQETQYF TGTGCCAGCAGCCAAGGAACAGCGAGGGGCCCGCAAGAGACCCAGTACTTC
TRBJ1-5 TRBV6-2/TRBV6-3 once - CASSYLPMGHQPQHF TGTGCCAGCAGTTATCTCCCCATGGGCCATCAGCCCCAGCATTTT
TRBJ1-2 TRBV7-2 - - CASSPNKGGGYGYTF TGTGCCAGCAGCCCGAACAAAGGAGGTGGCTATGGCTACACCTTC
TRBJ1-5 TRBV2 once - CASSDKNSNQPQHF TGTGCCAGCAGTGACAAAAATAGCAATCAGCCCCAGCATTTT
TRBJ1-2 TRBV21-1 once - CASSKGEEYPNYGYTF TGTGCCAGCAGCAAAGGGGAAGAGTATCCTAACTATGGCTACACCTTC
TRBJ2-2 TRBV19 - TRBD2 CASSRSGGSNTGELFF TGTGCCAGTAGTAGGAGCGGGGGATCGAACACCGGGGAGCTGTTTTTT
TRBJ2-5 TRBV24-1 - - CATRQGNQETQYF TGTGCCACCAGGCAGGGAAACCAAGAGACCCAGTACTTC